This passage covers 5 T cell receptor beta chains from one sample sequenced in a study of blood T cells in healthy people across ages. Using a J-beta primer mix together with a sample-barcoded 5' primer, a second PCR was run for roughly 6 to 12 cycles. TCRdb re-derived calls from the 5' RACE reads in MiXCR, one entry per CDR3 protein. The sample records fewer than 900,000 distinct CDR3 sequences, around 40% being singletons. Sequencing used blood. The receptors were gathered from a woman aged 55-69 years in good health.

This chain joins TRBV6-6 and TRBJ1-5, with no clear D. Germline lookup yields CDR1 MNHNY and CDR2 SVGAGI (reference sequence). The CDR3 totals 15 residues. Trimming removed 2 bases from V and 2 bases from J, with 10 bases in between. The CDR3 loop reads CASSYVAEGNQPQHF. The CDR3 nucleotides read TGTGCCAGCAGTTACGTAGCTGAGGGCAATCAGCCCCAGCATTTT.

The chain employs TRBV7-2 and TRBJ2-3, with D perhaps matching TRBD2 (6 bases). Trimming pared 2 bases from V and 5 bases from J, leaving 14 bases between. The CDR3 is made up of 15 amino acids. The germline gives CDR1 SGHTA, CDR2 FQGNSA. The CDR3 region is CASSLMGGLVDTQYF. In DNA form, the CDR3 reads TGTGCCAGCAGCTTAATGGGGGGTTTGGTAGATACGCAGTATTTT. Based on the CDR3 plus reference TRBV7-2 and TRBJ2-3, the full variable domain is GAGVSQSPSNKVTEKGKDVELRCDPISGHTALYWYRQSLGQGLEFLIYFQGNSAPDKSGLPSDRFSAERTGGSVSTLTIQRTQQEDSAVYLCASSLMGGLVDTQYFGPGTRLTVL.

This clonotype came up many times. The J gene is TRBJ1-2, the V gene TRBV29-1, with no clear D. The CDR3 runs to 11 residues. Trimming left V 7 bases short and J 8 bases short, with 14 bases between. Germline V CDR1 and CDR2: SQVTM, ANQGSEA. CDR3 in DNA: TGCAGCGCCCCATCCGGGCGCGGCTACACCTTC. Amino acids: CSAPSGRGYTF.

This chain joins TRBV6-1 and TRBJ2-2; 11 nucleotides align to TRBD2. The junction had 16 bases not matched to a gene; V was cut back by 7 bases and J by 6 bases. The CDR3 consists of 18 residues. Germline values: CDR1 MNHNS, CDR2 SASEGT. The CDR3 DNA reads TGTGCCAGCAACCAACTAGCGGGGGCCTCGGAAGGCGCCGGGGAGCTGTTTTTT. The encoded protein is CASNQLAGASEGAGELFF.

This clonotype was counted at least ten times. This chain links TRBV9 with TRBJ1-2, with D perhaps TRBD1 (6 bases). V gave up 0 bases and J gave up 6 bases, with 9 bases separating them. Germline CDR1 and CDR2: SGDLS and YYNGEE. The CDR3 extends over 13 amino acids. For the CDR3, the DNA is TGTGCCAGCAGCGTAGAGGGGGAAGATGGCTACACCTTC. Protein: CASSVEGEDGYTF. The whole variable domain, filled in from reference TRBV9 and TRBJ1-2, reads DSGVTQTPKHLITATGQRVTLRCSPRSGDLSVYWYQQSLDQGLQFLIQYYNGEERAKGNILERFSAQQFPDLHSELNLSSLELGDSALYFCASSVEGEDGYTFGSGTRLTVV.